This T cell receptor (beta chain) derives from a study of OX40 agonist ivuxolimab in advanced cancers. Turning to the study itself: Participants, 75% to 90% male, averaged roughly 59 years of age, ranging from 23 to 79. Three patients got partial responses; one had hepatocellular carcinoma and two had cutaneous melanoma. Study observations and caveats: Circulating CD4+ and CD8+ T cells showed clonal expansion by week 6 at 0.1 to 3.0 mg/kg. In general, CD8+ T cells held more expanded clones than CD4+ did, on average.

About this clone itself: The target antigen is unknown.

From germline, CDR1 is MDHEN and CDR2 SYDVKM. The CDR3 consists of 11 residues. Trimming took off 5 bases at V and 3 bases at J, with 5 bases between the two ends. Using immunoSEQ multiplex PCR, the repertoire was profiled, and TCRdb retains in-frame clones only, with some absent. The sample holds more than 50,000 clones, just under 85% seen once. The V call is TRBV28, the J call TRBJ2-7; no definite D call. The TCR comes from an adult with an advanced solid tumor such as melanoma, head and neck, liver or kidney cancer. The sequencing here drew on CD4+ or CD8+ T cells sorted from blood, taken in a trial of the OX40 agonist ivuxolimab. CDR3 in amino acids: CASSIYYEQYF. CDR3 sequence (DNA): TGTGCCAGCAGTATCTACTACGAGCAGTACTTC.